The rows below give T cell receptor beta chains drawn from one sample of a study of T cells in Graves' hyperthyroidism and ophthalmopathy. TCRdb used MiXCR to reprocess the multiplex PCR reads, holding one entry per CDR3 protein. This sample carries some 250,000 distinct CDR3 sequences, more than 12% of them seen once, and the ten largest clones take roughly 14%. The source material was blood. The receptors originated from a woman aged 40 to 50 with Graves' hyperthyroidism that later progressed to Graves' ophthalmopathy. Each CDR3 is given with its conserved first and last residue. D genes are given only for firm matches. Size is stated for part of the rows, as once, few or many counts, or as a class when the clone is expanded.

len: 15; d_gene: TRBD2; j_gene: TRBJ2-3; v_gene: TRBV15; abundance: few; CDR3nt: TGTGCCACCAGCAGGCAGACTAGCGGTTCGGATACGCAGTATTTT; CDR3aa: CATSRQTSGSDTQYF
len: 14; d_gene: .; j_gene: TRBJ2-3; v_gene: TRBV19; abundance: many; CDR3nt: TGTGCCAGTAGTTGGCGGAGCCCCCCAGATACGCAGTATTTT; CDR3aa: CASSWRSPPDTQYF
len: 16; d_gene: .; j_gene: TRBJ1-3; v_gene: TRBV6-1; abundance: many; CDR3nt: TGTGCCAGCAGAGCACAGGCAACCCTCTCTGGAAACACCATATATTTT; CDR3aa: CASRAQATLSGNTIYF
len: 18; d_gene: TRBD2; j_gene: TRBJ2-1; v_gene: TRBV4-1; abundance: .; CDR3nt: TGCGCCAGCAGCCAAGAGAAGGGACTACCAACATCCTACAATGAGCAGTTCTTC; CDR3aa: CASSQEKGLPTSYNEQFF
len: 13; d_gene: .; j_gene: TRBJ2-7; v_gene: TRBV18; abundance: many; CDR3nt: TGTGCCAGCTCGACCAACCCGACTACCGAGCAGTACTTC; CDR3aa: CASSTNPTTEQYF
len: 14; d_gene: .; j_gene: TRBJ1-1; v_gene: TRBV28; abundance: many; CDR3nt: TGTGCCAGCAGCTCTGGGTGGATATCGACTGAAGCTTTCTTT; CDR3aa: CASSSGWISTEAFF
len: 16; d_gene: .; j_gene: TRBJ2-3; v_gene: TRBV20-1; abundance: many; CDR3nt: TGCAGTGCTAGGGGAGGCCCGAGGGGGGCCACAGATACGCAGTATTTT; CDR3aa: CSARGGPRGATDTQYF
len: 14; d_gene: .; j_gene: TRBJ1-1; v_gene: TRBV4-1; abundance: many; CDR3nt: TGCGCCAGCAGTTACGGGGGAGGGAACACTGAAGCTTTCTTT; CDR3aa: CASSYGGGNTEAFF
len: 14; d_gene: .; j_gene: TRBJ2-5; v_gene: TRBV10-2; abundance: many; CDR3nt: TGCGCCAGCAGCCCGAGTACCTTACAAGAGACCCAGTACTTC; CDR3aa: CASSPSTLQETQYF
len: 14; d_gene: TRBD2; j_gene: TRBJ2-3; v_gene: TRBV6-2/TRBV6-3; abundance: many; CDR3nt: TGTGCCAGCAGGACTAGCGGGAGGACAGATACGCAGTATTTT; CDR3aa: CASRTSGRTDTQYF
len: 15; d_gene: .; j_gene: TRBJ2-7; v_gene: TRBV28; abundance: many; CDR3nt: TGTGCCAGCAGTTTACTCGCTAGCGTGTCCTACGAGCAGTACTTC; CDR3aa: CASSLLASVSYEQYF
len: 15; d_gene: TRBD2; j_gene: TRBJ2-1; v_gene: TRBV30; abundance: .; CDR3nt: TGTGCCTGGTCCCTCATAGCGGGACCATGCACTGAGCAGTTCTTC; CDR3aa: CAWSLIAGPCTEQFF
len: 16; d_gene: TRBD2; j_gene: TRBJ2-7; v_gene: TRBV20-1; abundance: few; CDR3nt: TGCAGTGCTAGAGATGGGCTAGCGGGAGTAAAGGGCGAGCAGTACTTC; CDR3aa: CSARDGLAGVKGEQYF
len: 14; d_gene: .; j_gene: TRBJ1-4; v_gene: TRBV19; abundance: many; CDR3nt: TGTGCCAGTAATACGGGACACCGGAATGAAAAACTGTTTTTT; CDR3aa: CASNTGHRNEKLFF
len: 14; d_gene: .; j_gene: TRBJ2-2; v_gene: TRBV6-1; abundance: .; CDR3nt: TGTGCCAGCAGTGCGGGCCTACGGTTCGGGGAGCTGTTTTTT; CDR3aa: CASSAGLRFGELFF
len: 14; d_gene: TRBD1; j_gene: TRBJ2-7; v_gene: TRBV12-3/TRBV12-4; abundance: many; CDR3nt: TGTGCCAGCAGTTTAGGGACAGGGGGGGACGAGCAGTACTTC; CDR3aa: CASSLGTGGDEQYF
len: 12; d_gene: .; j_gene: TRBJ1-1; v_gene: TRBV20-1; abundance: few; CDR3nt: TGCAGTGCTAGAGAATGGAAGACTGAAGCTTTCTTT; CDR3aa: CSAREWKTEAFF
len: 14; d_gene: .; j_gene: TRBJ1-3; v_gene: TRBV6-5; abundance: many; CDR3nt: TGTGCCAGCAGTTACGACCAGAGGGGAAACACCATATATTTT; CDR3aa: CASSYDQRGNTIYF
len: 12; d_gene: .; j_gene: TRBJ2-7; v_gene: TRBV7-8; abundance: many; CDR3nt: TGTGCCAGCAGCCCGCAGCCCCACGAGCAGTACTTC; CDR3aa: CASSPQPHEQYF
len: 12; d_gene: .; j_gene: TRBJ2-1; v_gene: TRBV11-3; abundance: many; CDR3nt: TGTGCCAGCAGCTTTCCCGACAATGAGCAGTTCTTC; CDR3aa: CASSFPDNEQFF
len: 14; d_gene: TRBD2; j_gene: TRBJ2-2; v_gene: TRBV20-1; abundance: .; CDR3nt: TGCAGTGCTAGGCGGGAGTTGAACACCGGGGAGCTGTTTTTT; CDR3aa: CSARRELNTGELFF
len: 17; d_gene: TRBD2; j_gene: TRBJ2-5; v_gene: TRBV5-5; abundance: many; CDR3nt: TGTGCCAGCAGCTACTTCGGGACTAGCGGTCCCGCAGAGACCCAGTACTTC; CDR3aa: CASSYFGTSGPAETQYF
len: 11; d_gene: .; j_gene: TRBJ2-7; v_gene: TRBV29-1; abundance: many; CDR3nt: TGCAGCGCCGGGAACTCCTACGAGCAGTACTTC; CDR3aa: CSAGNSYEQYF
len: 14; d_gene: .; j_gene: TRBJ1-4; v_gene: TRBV7-9; abundance: few; CDR3nt: TGTGCCAGCAGCTTAATCAGGGCGAATGAAAAACTGTTTTTT; CDR3aa: CASSLIRANEKLFF
len: 14; d_gene: TRBD1; j_gene: TRBJ1-2; v_gene: TRBV18; abundance: .; CDR3nt: TGTGCCAGCTCACTAAATGACAGGGGATCTGGCTACACCTTC; CDR3aa: CASSLNDRGSGYTF
len: 13; d_gene: .; j_gene: TRBJ2-7; v_gene: TRBV5-6; abundance: many; CDR3nt: TGTGCCAGCAGCCTCGGCTGGGGAGGCGAGCAGTACTTC; CDR3aa: CASSLGWGGEQYF
len: 17; d_gene: TRBD2; j_gene: TRBJ2-5; v_gene: TRBV6-6; abundance: many; CDR3nt: TGTGCCAGCAGTTACTCCGCTAGCGGGAGGGCAGTGGAGACCCAGTACTTC; CDR3aa: CASSYSASGRAVETQYF
len: 14; d_gene: .; j_gene: TRBJ1-4; v_gene: TRBV5-8; abundance: many; CDR3nt: TGTGCCAGCAGCTTGGGACATTTAGGTGAAAAACTGTTTTTT; CDR3aa: CASSLGHLGEKLFF
len: 18; d_gene: .; j_gene: TRBJ1-3; v_gene: TRBV11-1; abundance: many; CDR3nt: TGTGCCAGCAGCTCCACGATCGACAGGCGAAGCTCTGGAAACACCATATATTTT; CDR3aa: CASSSTIDRRSSGNTIYF
len: 15; d_gene: .; j_gene: TRBJ2-2; v_gene: TRBV5-1; abundance: many; CDR3nt: TGCGCCAGCAGCATCGGTCGAGGGTACACCGGGGAGCTGTTTTTT; CDR3aa: CASSIGRGYTGELFF
len: 13; d_gene: .; j_gene: TRBJ1-1; v_gene: TRBV7-9; abundance: many; CDR3nt: TGTGCCAGCAGCCCAATCTCGGGCCTCGAAGCTTTCTTT; CDR3aa: CASSPISGLEAFF
len: 12; d_gene: .; j_gene: TRBJ2-7; v_gene: TRBV25-1; abundance: .; CDR3nt: TGTGCCAGCACGGGGACCGACTACGAGCAGTACTTC; CDR3aa: CASTGTDYEQYF